The rows below give T cell receptor beta chains drawn from one sample of a study of blood T cell repertoires in COVID-19. Only in-frame clones appear in the TCRdb table, and some are missing; sequencing was by immunoSEQ multiplex PCR. This sample has 220,000 or so clones, with about 89% found just once. The sequencing sample was made of peripheral blood. The origin of the receptors is a man between 60 and 75 years old who had recovered from COVID-19. The CDR3 runs from the conserved cysteine through the conserved F or W. Fields, in order: clone size, V gene, D gene, CDR3 length, J gene, CDR3 DNA, CDR3 protein. The D gene is left open where the match is weak. Size is stated for part of the rows, as once, few or many counts, or as a class when the clone is expanded.

few	TRBV11-1	NA	15	TRBJ1-4	TGTGCCAGCAGCCCAGGACTTGCAACTAATGAAAAACTGTTTTTT	CASSPGLATNEKLFF
NA	TRBV6-5	NA	13	TRBJ2-1	TGTGCCAGCACCCTCCCCGGGGGTAATGAGCAGTTCTTC	CASTLPGGNEQFF
NA	TRBV7-9	TRBD1	17	TRBJ1-1	TGTGCCAGCAGCTCCCGCAGGGGGCCTGGAGTGAACACTGAAGCTTTCTTT	CASSSRRGPGVNTEAFF
NA	TRBV19	NA	15	TRBJ2-1	TGTGCCAGTAGTCTATATGGAGGTACATACAATGAGCAGTTCTTC	CASSLYGGTYNEQFF
NA	TRBV18	TRBD2	15	TRBJ2-1	TGTGCCAGCTCACCACCGGCTAGCGGGAACAATGAGCAGTTCTTC	CASSPPASGNNEQFF
NA	TRBV1	NA	16	TRBJ2-3	TGCACCAGCAGCCAGGAACTAGCGGGGCCCACAGATACGCAGTATTTT	CTSSQELAGPTDTQYF
NA	TRBV6-5	TRBD1	15	TRBJ1-1	TGTGCCAGCAGGCCGGGGACAGGGGTCGGGACTGAAGCTTTCTTT	CASRPGTGVGTEAFF
NA	TRBV18	NA	17	TRBJ2-1	TGTGCCAGCTCACCACCTCTCTCGGTTCTAGCTGCCAATGAGCAGTTCTTC	CASSPPLSVLAANEQFF
NA	TRBV5-6	NA	15	TRBJ2-7	TGTGCCAGCAGCTCCGACAGACCACTTCCCTACGAGCAGTACTTC	CASSSDRPLPYEQYF
NA	TRBV15	NA	14	TRBJ2-3	TGTGCCACCGAGCTTGGACGGAGGTTGGATACGCAGTATTTT	CATELGRRLDTQYF
NA	TRBV28	TRBD1	16	TRBJ2-1	TGTGCCAGCAGTTTAGGGACAGTTAGCTCCTACAATGAGCAGTTCTTC	CASSLGTVSSYNEQFF
NA	TRBV19	NA	14	TRBJ1-3	TGTGCCAGTAGTCCTGTGTACTCTGGAAACACCATATATTTT	CASSPVYSGNTIYF
NA	TRBV4-3	NA	15	TRBJ1-2	TGCGCCAGCAGCCAAGAGGGGCAGGGGCGATATGGCTACACCTTC	CASSQEGQGRYGYTF
NA	TRBV4-2	TRBD2	19	TRBJ2-2	TGTGCCAGCAGCCCTCCCGGGACTAGCGGGGGCGATAACACCGGGGAGCTGTTTTTT	CASSPPGTSGGDNTGELFF
NA	TRBV7-2	NA	17	TRBJ1-3	TGTGCCAGCAGCTTATATGCGGGGGGCGGAGGAGGAAACACCATATATTTT	CASSLYAGGGGGNTIYF
NA	TRBV18	NA	13	TRBJ2-7	TGTGCCAGCTCACCGGAGGCCTACTACGAGCAGTACTTC	CASSPEAYYEQYF
NA	TRBV5-1	TRBD2	14	TRBJ2-2	TGCGCCAGCGGGACTAGCGGGTTCACCGGGGAGCTGTTTTTT	CASGTSGFTGELFF
NA	TRBV5-6	NA	15	TRBJ1-1	TGTGCCAGCAGCAAGATCATTACTGGGAACACTGAAGCTTTCTTT	CASSKIITGNTEAFF
NA	TRBV18	TRBD1	17	TRBJ1-6	TGTGCCAGCTCACTTATCCGGGACAGCTCCTATAATTCACCCCTCCACTTT	CASSLIRDSSYNSPLHF
NA	TRBV6-5	NA	15	TRBJ2-1	TGTGCCAGCAGCCGTAGCGGAAGCTCCTACAATGAGCAGTTCTTC	CASSRSGSSYNEQFF
NA	TRBV11-2	TRBD1	15	TRBJ2-7	TGTGCCAGCAGCGTGTCCGGGACAGGGAGGATCGAGCAGTACTTC	CASSVSGTGRIEQYF
NA	TRBV2	TRBD1	12	TRBJ2-5	TGTGCCAGCAGTACAGGGGCAGGGGCCCAGTACTTC	CASSTGAGAQYF
few	TRBV16	NA	16	TRBJ1-4	TGTGCCAGCAGCCCCATTTTAACAGGGAGATTCGAAAAACTGTTTTTT	CASSPILTGRFEKLFF
NA	TRBV5-1	TRBD1	14	TRBJ2-7	TGCGCCAGCAGCGTACCGACAGGGGCGGGGGAGCAGTACTTC	CASSVPTGAGEQYF
NA	TRBV20-1	TRBD1	13	TRBJ2-1	TGCAGTGCTAGTGTGAGAGGGGGCCATGAGCAGTTCTTC	CSASVRGGHEQFF
NA	TRBV11-1	TRBD1	14	TRBJ2-3	TGTGCCAGCAGCCCTCTTCAGGGGGCAGATACGCAGTATTTT	CASSPLQGADTQYF
NA	TRBV2	NA	12	TRBJ1-4	TGTGCCAGCAGCGCCGGGAGAGGGCAACTGTTTTTT	CASSAGRGQLFF
NA	TRBV30	NA	12	TRBJ2-1	TGTGCCTGGAGTGTAGTGGAGACTGAGCAGTTCTTC	CAWSVVETEQFF
NA	TRBV9	TRBD1	15	TRBJ2-7	TGTGCCAGCAGCGCCGGAGAAGGGACAGGCTTCAAGCAGTACTTC	CASSAGEGTGFKQYF
NA	TRBV2	TRBD1	16	TRBJ1-6	TGTGCCAGCAGTTCGAGGTTAACAGGGGGCGGTTCACCCCTCCACTTT	CASSSRLTGGGSPLHF
NA	TRBV5-1	TRBD1	15	TRBJ1-1	TGCGCCAGCAGCTCCCAGGGACAGGGAGGAACTGAAGCTTTCTTT	CASSSQGQGGTEAFF
NA	TRBV7-3	NA	15	TRBJ2-1	TGTGCCAGCAGCCCTGCTCCTAGCTCCTACAATGAGCAGTTCTTC	CASSPAPSSYNEQFF
NA	TRBV5-4	TRBD2	14	TRBJ2-7	TGTGCCAGCAGCCATAGCGGGGGTGCCTACGAGCAGTACTTC	CASSHSGGAYEQYF
NA	TRBV2	NA	12	TRBJ1-2	TGTGCCAGCAGTGAACGGGTCTATGGCTACACCTTC	CASSERVYGYTF
NA	TRBV2	NA	13	TRBJ1-3	TGTGCCAGCAAACAGGGCGTCTCGGACACCATATATTTT	CASKQGVSDTIYF
NA	TRBV5-6	TRBD1	15	TRBJ1-6	TGTGCCAGCAGCTTGGAGGGACAGGGAACCTCACCCCTCCACTTT	CASSLEGQGTSPLHF
NA	TRBV5-1	NA	16	TRBJ2-3	TGCGCCAGCAGCGGAGGTGGAGGGCGGGCATCAGATACGCAGTATTTT	CASSGGGGRASDTQYF
NA	TRBV6-5	NA	15	TRBJ2-7	TGTGCCAGCAGTTACCCAGGGTTAGGATCCTACGAGCAGTACTTC	CASSYPGLGSYEQYF
NA	TRBV7-9	NA	15	TRBJ2-6	TGTGCCAGCTCCTGGGACTTTCACGGGGCCAACGTCCTGACTTTC	CASSWDFHGANVLTF
NA	TRBV18	NA	12	TRBJ1-1	TGTGCCAGCTCACCAGCGGGGGCTGAAGCTTTCTTT	CASSPAGAEAFF
NA	TRBV6-5	NA	15	TRBJ2-7	TGTGCCAGCAGTTACTCCTGGAAAGGGGCCTACGAGCAGTACTTC	CASSYSWKGAYEQYF
NA	TRBV5-6	TRBD1	14	TRBJ1-3	TGTGCCAGCAGCTTTGACAGGGGTGGAAACACCATATATTTT	CASSFDRGGNTIYF
NA	TRBV6-5	NA	15	TRBJ1-4	TGTGCCAGCAGAACGGGTGGAGGATTTAATGAAAAACTGTTTTTT	CASRTGGGFNEKLFF
NA	TRBV5-1	NA	15	TRBJ1-6	TGCGCCAGCAGCTTGGAAACCGCGGCTAATTCACCCCTCCACTTT	CASSLETAANSPLHF
NA	TRBV20-1	NA	15	TRBJ2-2	TGCAGTGCTAGTTACGGGAACACGAACACCGGGGAGCTGTTTTTT	CSASYGNTNTGELFF
many	TRBV7-3	NA	15	TRBJ2-2	TGTGCCAGCAGCTTGGTAGGGGCAGGCACCGGGGAGCTGTTTTTT	CASSLVGAGTGELFF
NA	TRBV27	TRBD2	16	TRBJ2-3	TGTGCCAGCAGGCAACTAGCGGGGACCCTTGCGGGGACGCAGTATTTT	CASRQLAGTLAGTQYF
few	TRBV5-4	TRBD2	16	TRBJ2-5	TGTGCCAGCAGCCACCAAAGCGGGAGGGTAGGAGAGACCCAGTACTTC	CASSHQSGRVGETQYF
NA	TRBV27	NA	15	TRBJ2-2	TGTGCCAGCAGTTTTGACCCAAGGGGCACCGGGGAGCTGTTTTTT	CASSFDPRGTGELFF
few	TRBV3-1/TRBV3-2	NA	14	TRBJ2-5	TGTGCCAGCAGCCAAGATTTCGTTCGGGGGACCCAGTACTTC	CASSQDFVRGTQYF
NA	TRBV28	NA	16	TRBJ2-2	TGTGCCAGCTGTCTCCTTCCGGATACAGGGCTTGGGGAGCTGTTTTTT	CASCLLPDTGLGELFF